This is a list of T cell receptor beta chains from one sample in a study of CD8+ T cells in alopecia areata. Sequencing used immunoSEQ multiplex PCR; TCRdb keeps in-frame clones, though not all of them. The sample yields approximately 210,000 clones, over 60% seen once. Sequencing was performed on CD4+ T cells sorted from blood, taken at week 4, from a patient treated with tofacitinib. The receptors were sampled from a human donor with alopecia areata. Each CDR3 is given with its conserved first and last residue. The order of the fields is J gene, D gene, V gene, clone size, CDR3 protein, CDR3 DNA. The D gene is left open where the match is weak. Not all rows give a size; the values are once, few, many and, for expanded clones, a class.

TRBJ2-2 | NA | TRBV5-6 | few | CASSPWSGELFF | TGTGCCAGCAGCCCCTGGAGCGGGGAGCTGTTTTTT
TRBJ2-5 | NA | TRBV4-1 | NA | CASSHSGRQETQYF | TGCGCCAGCAGCCACTCCGGCCGCCAAGAGACCCAGTACTTC
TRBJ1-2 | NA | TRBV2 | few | CASSDYGYTF | TGTGCCAGCAGTGATTATGGCTACACCTTC
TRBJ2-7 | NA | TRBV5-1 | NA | CASRQGGEQYF | TGCGCCAGCCGTCAGGGTGGCGAGCAGTACTTC
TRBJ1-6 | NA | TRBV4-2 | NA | CASSQSNNSPLHF | TGTGCCAGCAGCCAGAGTAACAATTCACCCCTCCACTTT
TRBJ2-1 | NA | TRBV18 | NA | CANSPPSHNEQFF | TGTGCCAACTCACCACCGTCCCACAATGAGCAGTTCTTC
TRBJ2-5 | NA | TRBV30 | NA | CAWSVPQGGVGETQYF | TGTGCCTGGAGTGTACCCCAAGGGGGGGTCGGGGAGACCCAGTACTTC
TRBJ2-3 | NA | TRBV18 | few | CASSSGQHHGADTQYF | TGTGCCAGCTCATCCGGACAGCATCATGGGGCAGATACGCAGTATTTT
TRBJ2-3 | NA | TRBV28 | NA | CASRSPGRTDTQYF | TGTGCCAGCAGGAGTCCGGGACGCACAGATACGCAGTATTTT
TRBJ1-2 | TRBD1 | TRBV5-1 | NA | CASSAGTVNYGYTF | TGCGCCAGCAGCGCCGGGACAGTTAACTATGGCTACACCTTC
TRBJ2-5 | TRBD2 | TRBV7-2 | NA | CASSLAGGAETQYF | TGTGCCAGCAGCCTCGCCGGGGGGGCGGAGACCCAGTACTTC
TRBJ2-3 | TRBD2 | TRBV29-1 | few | CSAPGASGTTDTQYF | TGCAGCGCCCCTGGGGCTAGCGGAACTACAGATACGCAGTATTTT
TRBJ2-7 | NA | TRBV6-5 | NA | CASSYSPTGSYEQYF | TGTGCCAGCAGTTACAGCCCGACAGGCTCCTACGAGCAGTACTTC
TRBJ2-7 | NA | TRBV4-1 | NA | CASSQVFGRGSSYEQYF | TGCGCCAGCAGCCAAGTGTTTGGCAGGGGTTCCTCCTACGAGCAGTACTTC
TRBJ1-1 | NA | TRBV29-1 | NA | CSVDGPVNTEAFF | TGCAGCGTTGACGGCCCCGTGAACACTGAAGCTTTCTTT
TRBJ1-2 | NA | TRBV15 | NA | CATSRDRNYGGSYGYTF | TGTGCCACCAGCAGAGATCGTAATTACGGGGGCAGCTATGGCTACACCTTC